Following are 4 T cell receptor beta chains from one sample sequenced in a study of glioma-infiltrating T cells after dendritic cell vaccination. Sample time point: after dendritic cell vaccination, including at tumor progression/relapse. Generated by immunoSEQ multiplex PCR, the TCRdb table keeps only in-frame clones and is missing some. This repertoire shows some 91,000 clones, about 81% found once; its top ten account for approximately 2%. Sequenced here: blood, sampled after dendritic cell vaccination. The receptors were sampled from a human donor with glioblastoma.

The rearrangement links TRBV29-1 to TRBJ2-6; 8 bases line up with TRBD1. Germline CDR1 is SQVTM and CDR2 is ANQGSEA. V trimming: 7 bases; J trimming: 2 bases; junction bases outside the gene matches: 10. The CDR3 spans 16 residues. In DNA form, the CDR3 reads TGCAGCGCCGGACAGGGAGGAGGGACTGGGGCCAACGTCCTGACTTTC. Amino acids: CSAGQGGGTGANVLTF.

This chain links TRBV6-5 with TRBJ2-1; the match to TRBD1 covers 7 bases. V shed 5 bases, J shed 2 bases, and the junction held 3 bases outside the gene matches. CDR1 and CDR2 from the germline V gene are MNHEY and SVGAGI. The CDR3 is made up of 14 amino acids. CDR3 nucleotide sequence: TGTGCCAGCAGTCGACAGGGTCCCTACAATGAGCAGTTCTTC. Its translation is CASSRQGPYNEQFF.

The V gene is TRBV11-1, the J gene TRBJ2-5, with 12 bases that match TRBD2. Trimming cost V 4 bases and J 5 bases; bases outside gene matches: 5. The CDR3 contains 15 residues. The germline CDR1 and CDR2 sequences are SGHAT and FQDESV (reference sequence). The CDR3 DNA reads as TGTGCCAGCAGCTCACTAGCGGGGGGCGGTGAGACCCAGTACTTC. It yields the protein CASSSLAGGGETQYF.

CDR3 sequence (DNA): TGTGCCAGCAGCTCGCTCGGTCAAGAGACCCAGTACTTC. The encoded protein is CASSSLGQETQYF. The chain links TRBV7-6 to TRBJ2-5; D ambiguous. CDR1 is SGHVS and CDR2 is FNYEAQ in the germline V gene. Trimming stripped 4 bases from V and 2 bases from J, with 8 bases between. The CDR3 sequence is 13 residues long.